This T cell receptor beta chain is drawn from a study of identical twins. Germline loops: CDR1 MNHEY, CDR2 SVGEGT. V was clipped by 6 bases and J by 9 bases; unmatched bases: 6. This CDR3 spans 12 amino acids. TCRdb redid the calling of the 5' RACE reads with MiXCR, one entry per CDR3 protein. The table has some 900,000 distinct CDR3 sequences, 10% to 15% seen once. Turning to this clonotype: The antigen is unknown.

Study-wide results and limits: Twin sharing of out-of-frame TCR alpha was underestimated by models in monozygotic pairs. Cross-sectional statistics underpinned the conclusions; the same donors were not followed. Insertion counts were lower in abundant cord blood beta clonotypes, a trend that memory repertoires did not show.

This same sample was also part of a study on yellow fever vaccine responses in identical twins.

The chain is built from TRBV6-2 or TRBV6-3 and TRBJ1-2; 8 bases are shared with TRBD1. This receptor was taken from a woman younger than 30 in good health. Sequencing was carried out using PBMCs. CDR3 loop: CASSYTGGSYTF. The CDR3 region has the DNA TGTGCCAGCAGCTACACAGGGGGTAGCTACACCTTC.